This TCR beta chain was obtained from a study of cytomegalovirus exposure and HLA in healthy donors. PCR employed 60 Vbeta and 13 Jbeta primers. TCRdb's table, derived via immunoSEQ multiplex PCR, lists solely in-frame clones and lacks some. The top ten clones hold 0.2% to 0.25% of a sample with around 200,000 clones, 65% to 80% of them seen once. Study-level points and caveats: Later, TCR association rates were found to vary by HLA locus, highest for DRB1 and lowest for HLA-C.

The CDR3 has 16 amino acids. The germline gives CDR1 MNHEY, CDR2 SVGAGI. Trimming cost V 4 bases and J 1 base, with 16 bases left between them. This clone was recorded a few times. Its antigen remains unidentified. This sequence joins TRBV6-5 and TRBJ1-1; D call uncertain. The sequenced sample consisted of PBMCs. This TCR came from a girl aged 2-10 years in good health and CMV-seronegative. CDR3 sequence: CASSSLPLDKNTEAFF. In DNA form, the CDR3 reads TGTGCCAGCAGTTCCCTTCCGTTAGACAAGAACACTGAAGCTTTCTTT.